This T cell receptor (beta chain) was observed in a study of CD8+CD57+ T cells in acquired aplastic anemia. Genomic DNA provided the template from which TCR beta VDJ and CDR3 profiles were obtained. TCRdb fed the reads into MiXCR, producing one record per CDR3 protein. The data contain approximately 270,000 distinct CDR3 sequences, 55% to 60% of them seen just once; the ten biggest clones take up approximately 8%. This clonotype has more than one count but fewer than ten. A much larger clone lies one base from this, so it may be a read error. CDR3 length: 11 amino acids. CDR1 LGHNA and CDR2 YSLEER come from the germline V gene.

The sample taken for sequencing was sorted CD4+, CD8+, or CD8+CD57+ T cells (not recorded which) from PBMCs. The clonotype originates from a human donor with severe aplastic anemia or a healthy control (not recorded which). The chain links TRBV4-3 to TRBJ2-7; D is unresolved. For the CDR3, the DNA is TGCGCCGGCAGGCAGGAATACGAGCAGTACTTC. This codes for CAGRQEYEQYF.